Listed here are 25 T cell receptor beta chains from one sample, sequenced in a study of blood T cells in healthy people across ages. Then a second PCR, running roughly 7 to 11 cycles, was carried out with a sample-barcoded 5' primer and a J-beta primer mix. Via MiXCR, TCRdb re-called the 5' RACE reads, giving one row per CDR3 protein. The sample lists some 710,000 distinct CDR3 sequences; over 20% were seen once. Input material: blood. Receptors originate from a man between 65 and 85 years old in good health.

The chain links TRBV20-1 to TRBJ2-7; 8 nucleotides agree with TRBD1. CDR3 length: 14 amino acids. Trimming at V came to 2 bases and at J to 5 bases, leaving 8 bases not matched to a gene. CDR1 is DFQATT, CDR2 SNEGSKA, per germline (reference sequence). CDR3 nucleotides: TGCAGTGCTAGATCCACGGACAGGGACCACGAGCAGTACTTC. Protein product: CSARSTDRDHEQYF.

V and J are TRBV28 and TRBJ2-7, with D perhaps matching TRBD1 (6 bases). The CDR3 is 17 amino acids. Trimming removed 6 bases at V and 3 bases at J, with 24 bases between. Germline V CDR1 and CDR2: MDHEN, SYDVKM. This chain's CDR3 is CASRQGLGTGRNYEQYF. DNA for the CDR3: TGTGCCAGCAGGCAAGGGTTGGGTACAGGGAGAAACTACGAGCAGTACTTC.

The chain carries TRBV27 and TRBJ2-3, with 10 bases fitting TRBD2. Trimming removed 5 bases from V and 4 bases from J; junction bases left unmatched: 6. The CDR3 contains 15 residues. CDR1 and CDR2 (germline): MNHEY, SMNVEV (reference sequence). The CDR3 DNA reads TGTGCCAGCAGTGTCGGGCTAGCGGGAGCAGATACGCAGTATTTT. Its protein product is CASSVGLAGADTQYF.

This clonotype was seen a handful of times. This chain links TRBV4-3 with TRBJ2-5, with TRBD1 matching over 9 bases. The germline V gene has CDR1 LGHNA and CDR2 YSLEER. The V and J ends lost 0 bases and 6 bases, in that order; junction bases with no gene match: 8. This CDR3 has 16 amino acids. The CDR3 reads CASSQDSTGGGKTQYF. CDR3 nucleotide sequence: TGCGCCAGCAGCCAAGACAGTACAGGGGGCGGGAAGACCCAGTACTTC.

This clonotype was counted a few times. The chain is built from TRBV7-6 and TRBJ2-1; D remains ambiguous. CDR3 length: 14 residues. The V end lost 4 bases, the J end lost 4 bases, and 11 bases lay between the germline ends. Germline V gene sequence: CDR1 SGHVS, CDR2 FNYEAQ. The CDR3 loop reads CASSSLDLYNEQFF. In nucleotides, the CDR3 is TGTGCCAGCAGCTCTTTAGACCTATACAATGAGCAGTTCTTC.

The chain combines TRBV24-1 with TRBJ1-4; D might be TRBD1 (5 bases). Trimming took off 5 bases at V and 5 bases at J, with 17 bases between the two ends. Germline-derived CDR1 and CDR2 are KGHDR and SFDVKD. The length of the CDR3 is 16 residues. As DNA, the CDR3 is TGTGCCACCAGTGGTGGTCAGGGACTTTCGAATGAAAAACTGTTTTTT. Its protein is CATSGGQGLSNEKLFF.

This clonotype was detected a few times. The CDR3 sequence is CASSGKQGTQPQHF. DNA of the CDR3: TGTGCCAGCAGTGGGAAACAGGGGACTCAGCCCCAGCATTTT. The V gene is TRBV12-3 or TRBV12-4, the J gene TRBJ1-5, with 7 bases that match TRBD1. CDR3 size: 14 residues. Trimming took 5 bases from V and 6 from J; bases not matched to a gene: 7.

The chain joins TRBV6-5 to TRBJ1-6; D call uncertain. In germline, CDR1 is MNHEY, CDR2 SVGAGI. Between the trimmed V and J ends, which lost 2 bases and 10 bases, there was a span of 9 bases. This CDR3 is 13 amino acids long. The CDR3 is CASSYGLQSPLHF. DNA for the CDR3: TGTGCCAGCAGTTACGGGTTGCAATCACCCCTCCACTTT.

This chain uses TRBV20-1 with TRBJ2-3, with 14 bases matching TRBD2. CDR1 is DFQATT and CDR2 is SNEGSKA in the germline V gene (reference sequence). This CDR3 comprises 18 residues. V dropped 4 bases and J dropped 0; count of bases not matched to a gene: 9. The CDR3 nucleotides read TGCAGTGCTACCGGACTAGCGGGAGGCTCGTCTAGCACAGATACGCAGTATTTT. This encodes CSATGLAGGSSSTDTQYF.

The CDR3 region is CASSFSVLTEAFF. CDR3 in DNA: TGTGCCAGCAGTTTCAGCGTTCTCACTGAAGCTTTCTTT. The chain couples TRBV12-3 or TRBV12-4 to TRBJ1-1; the D is unclear. The CDR3 has 13 residues. V lost 3 bases and J lost 4, with 9 bases in between.

V and J are TRBV20-1 and TRBJ1-2; the D is unclear. This CDR3 spans 12 amino acids. In germline, CDR1 is DFQATT, CDR2 SNEGSKA (reference sequence). V dropped 5 bases and J dropped 5 bases, with 12 bases sitting between them. The DNA of the CDR3 is TGCAGTGCTCCCTCCTTCGGGTATGGCTACACCTTC. Encoded protein: CSAPSFGYGYTF.

This clonotype has only a few counts. The chain has TRBV7-9 and TRBJ2-5; TRBD1 agrees at 7 bases. From germline, CDR1 is SEHNR and CDR2 FQNEAQ (reference sequence). There are 15 residues in the CDR3. Losses at the gene ends were 5 bases for V and 1 base for J; bases not matched to a gene: 7. The CDR3 protein is CASSRHRGSQETQYF. The CDR3 DNA reads as TGTGCCAGCAGCCGCCACAGGGGATCCCAAGAGACCCAGTACTTC.

This clonotype has only a few counts. The chain uses TRBV12-3 or TRBV12-4 and TRBJ2-3; tentatively, D is TRBD1 (5 bases). The length of the CDR3 is 16 residues. Trimming removed 1 base from V and 2 bases from J, with 13 bases in between. The CDR3 here is CASSLGFDSPTDTQYF. CDR3 in DNA: TGTGCCAGCAGTTTAGGTTTTGACAGCCCCACAGATACGCAGTATTTT.

V usage is TRBV3-1 and J usage is TRBJ1-4, with D unresolved. Germline V gene sequence: CDR1 LGHDT, CDR2 YNNKEL (reference sequence). The CDR3 is made up of 15 amino acids. Trimming cost V 5 bases and J 8 bases, with 18 bases left between them. The CDR3 region has the DNA TGTGCCAGCAGCTCCGGGCCAGAGGGAAGGGAAAAACTGTTTTTT. Encoded protein: CASSSGPEGREKLFF.

The chain is built from TRBV12-3 or TRBV12-4 and TRBJ1-6, with D possibly being TRBD1 (6 bases). The CDR3 contains 16 residues. With 3 bases removed from V and 6 bases from J, the gap between germline ends came to 15 bases. The CDR3 sequence is CASSFRGGGINSPLHF. The CDR3 DNA reads as TGTGCCAGCAGTTTTAGGGGGGGTGGAATTAATTCACCCCTCCACTTT.

This clonotype was counted at least ten times. The rearrangement joins TRBV7-9 to TRBJ2-2; 13 nucleotides align to TRBD2. Germline CDR1 reads SEHNR; CDR2 reads FQNEAQ (reference sequence). V lost 5 bases and J lost 5; bases outside the gene matches: 11. This CDR3 has 18 amino acids. The DNA of the CDR3 is TGTGCCAGCAGCACCCTGACTAGCGGGAGGACTTTGACCGGGGAGCTGTTTTTT. Its translation is CASSTLTSGRTLTGELFF.

The chain has TRBV12-3 or TRBV12-4 and TRBJ1-3; TRBD1 is a possible D gene (5 bases). Trimming left V 9 bases short and J 10 bases short, with 13 bases between. CDR3 length equals 11 residues. The CDR3 reads CASYGGNTIYF. The CDR3 bases are TGTGCCAGTTACGGGGGGAATACCATATATTTT.

The gene calls are TRBV9 and TRBJ1-6; TRBD1 matches 7 bases. Trimming removed 2 bases from V and 1 base from J; junction bases left unmatched: 6. CDR3 length equals 17 residues. Germline lookup yields CDR1 SGDLS and CDR2 YYNGEE. The CDR3 sequence: CASSVGSGGSYNSPLHF. CDR3 coding DNA: TGTGCCAGCAGCGTTGGGTCAGGGGGATCCTATAATTCACCCCTCCACTTT.

The chain recombines TRBV18 with TRBJ2-5; 12 bases line up with TRBD2. This CDR3 is 16 amino acids long. V gave up 2 bases and J gave up 3 bases; unmatched junction bases: 4. Per germline, CDR1 KGHSH and CDR2 LQKENI. The CDR3 region is CASSPTSGGPEETQYF. The DNA of the CDR3 is TGTGCCAGCTCACCAACTAGCGGGGGGCCAGAAGAGACCCAGTACTTC.

This sequence joins TRBV9 and TRBJ2-3; 8 bases are shared with TRBD1. In germline, CDR1 is SGDLS, CDR2 YYNGEE. The junction had 2 bases not matched to a gene; V was cut back by 2 bases and J by 6 bases. CDR3 size: 13 residues. CDR3 sequence (DNA): TGTGCCAGCAGCGTCACAGGGGGGGATACGCAGTATTTT. Translation gives CASSVTGGDTQYF.

This clonotype has just a few counts. The chain uses TRBV5-1 and TRBJ1-1, with 10 positions matching TRBD1. CDR3 length equals 14 residues. Germline CDR1 is SGHRS and CDR2 is YFSETQ. Unmatched junction bases numbered 3, after V lost 3 bases and J lost 4 bases. The CDR3 here is CASSYGTGVTEAFF. Written as DNA, the CDR3 is TGCGCCAGCAGCTATGGGACAGGGGTCACTGAAGCTTTCTTT.

This clonotype was seen a few times. The chain recombines TRBV7-9 with TRBJ2-1; a weak D match, TRBD1 (6 bases). Germline V gene data show CDR1 as SEHNR and CDR2 as FQNEAQ (reference sequence). Between the trimmed V and J ends, which lost 5 bases and 3 bases, there was a span of 14 bases. This CDR3 region has 15 residues. CDR3 region: CASSHDRDNYNEQFF. The CDR3 DNA reads TGTGCCAGCAGCCACGACCGGGACAACTACAATGAGCAGTTCTTC.

This clonotype was counted a few times. This chain uses TRBV29-1 with TRBJ2-1, with no clear D. The DNA matches TRBJ2-7 better at its end, which makes the J call doubtful. Germline CDR1 reads SQVTM; CDR2 reads ANQGSEA. The CDR3 sequence is 11 residues long. The CDR3 bases are TGCAGCGCGCTGTTGGGTCGGGAGCAGTACGTC. It is translated as CSALLGREQYV.

V and J are TRBV14 and TRBJ2-7; D gene unclear. Germline V gene sequence: CDR1 SGHDN, CDR2 FVKESK. The length of the CDR3 is 13 residues. DNA for the CDR3: TGTGCCAGCAGCCAAGATAGGCTGTCCGAGCAATACGTC. Its translation is CASSQDRLSEQYV.

This clonotype has at least ten counts. This rearrangement joins TRBV7-2 to TRBJ1-5, with 7 bases that match TRBD1. The germline gives CDR1 SGHTA, CDR2 FQGNSA. CDR3 length: 15 amino acids. The V and J ends lost 10 bases and 0 bases, in that order; junction bases with no gene match: 9. The CDR3 protein is CATPWDSYSNQPQHF. As DNA, the CDR3 is TGTGCCACCCCGTGGGACAGTTATAGCAATCAGCCCCAGCATTTT.